The T cell receptor (beta chain) described here comes from a study of cytomegalovirus exposure and HLA in healthy donors. Turning to the study itself: Of the donors genotyped, several hundred in all, 65% to 90% fell in the Caucasian-associated ancestry cluster. Whole-study findings and limits: It was 150 or so TCR beta chains that were listed as cytomegalovirus-associated. Earlier analysis looked at TCR beta V segments, and most were productive about 90% or about 30% of the time.

CDR3 length equals 21 residues. CDR1 and CDR2 from the germline V gene are SGHVS and FNYEAQ. J gave up 0 bases and V 0 bases, and 15 bases lay outside the gene matches. Concerning this clone: Its antigen is unidentified.

Primers included in the PCR were 60 Vbeta and 13 Jbeta primers. Only in-frame clones appear in the TCRdb table, and some are missing; sequencing was by immunoSEQ multiplex PCR. The sample lists around 99,000 clones; around four fifths were seen once. The genes are TRBV7-6 and TRBJ2-5, with 11 bases that match TRBD2. Material for sequencing was PBMCs. The sequence derives from a woman aged 50 to 60 in good health and CMV-seropositive. Written as DNA, the CDR3 is TGTGCCAGCAGCTTAGCGCCACGAACTAGCGGGGGCGCCCCGTACCAAGAGACCCAGTACTTC. This sequence encodes CASSLAPRTSGGAPYQETQYF.